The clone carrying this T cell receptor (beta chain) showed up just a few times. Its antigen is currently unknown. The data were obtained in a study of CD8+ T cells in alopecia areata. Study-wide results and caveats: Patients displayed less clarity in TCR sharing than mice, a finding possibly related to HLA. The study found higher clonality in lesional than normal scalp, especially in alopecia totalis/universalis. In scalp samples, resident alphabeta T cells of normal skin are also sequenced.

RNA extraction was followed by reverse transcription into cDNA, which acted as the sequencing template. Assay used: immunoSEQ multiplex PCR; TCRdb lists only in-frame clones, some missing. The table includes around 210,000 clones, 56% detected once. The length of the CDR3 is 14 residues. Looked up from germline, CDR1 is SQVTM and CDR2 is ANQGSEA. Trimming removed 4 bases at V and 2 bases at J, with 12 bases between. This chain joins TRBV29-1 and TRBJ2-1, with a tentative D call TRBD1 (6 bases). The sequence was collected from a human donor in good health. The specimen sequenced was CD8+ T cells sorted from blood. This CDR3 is CSVVAGATYNEQFF. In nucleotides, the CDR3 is TGCAGCGTTGTTGCAGGGGCAACCTACAATGAGCAGTTCTTC.